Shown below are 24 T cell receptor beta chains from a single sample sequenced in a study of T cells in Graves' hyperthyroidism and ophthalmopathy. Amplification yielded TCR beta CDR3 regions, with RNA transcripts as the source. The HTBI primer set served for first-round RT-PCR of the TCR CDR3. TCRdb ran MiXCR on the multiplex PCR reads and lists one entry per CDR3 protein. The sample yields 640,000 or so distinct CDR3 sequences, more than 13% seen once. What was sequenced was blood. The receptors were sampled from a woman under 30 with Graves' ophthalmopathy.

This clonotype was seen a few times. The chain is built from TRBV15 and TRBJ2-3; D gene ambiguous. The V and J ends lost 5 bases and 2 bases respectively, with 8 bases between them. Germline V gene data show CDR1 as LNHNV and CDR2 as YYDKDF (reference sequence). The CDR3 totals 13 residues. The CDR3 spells CATSGDSTDTQYF. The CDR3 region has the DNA TGTGCCACCAGCGGTGACTCCACAGATACGCAGTATTTT.

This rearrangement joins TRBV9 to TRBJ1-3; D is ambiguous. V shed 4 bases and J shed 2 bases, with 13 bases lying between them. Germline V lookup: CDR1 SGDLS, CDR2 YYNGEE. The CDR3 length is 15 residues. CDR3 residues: CASSPSPGPGNTIYF. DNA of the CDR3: TGTGCCAGCAGCCCCAGCCCCGGTCCTGGAAACACCATATATTTT.

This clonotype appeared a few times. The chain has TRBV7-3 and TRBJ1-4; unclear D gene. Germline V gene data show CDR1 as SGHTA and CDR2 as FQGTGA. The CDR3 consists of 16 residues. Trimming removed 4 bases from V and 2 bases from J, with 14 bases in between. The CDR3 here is CASSSGPPGTNEKLFF. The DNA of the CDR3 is TGTGCCAGCAGCTCCGGCCCACCGGGTACTAATGAAAAACTGTTTTTT.

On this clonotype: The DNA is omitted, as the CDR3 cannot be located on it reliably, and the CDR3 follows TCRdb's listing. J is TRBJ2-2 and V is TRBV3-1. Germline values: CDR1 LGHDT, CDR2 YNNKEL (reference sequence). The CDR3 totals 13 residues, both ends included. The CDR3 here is CASSVGAPGSCFF.

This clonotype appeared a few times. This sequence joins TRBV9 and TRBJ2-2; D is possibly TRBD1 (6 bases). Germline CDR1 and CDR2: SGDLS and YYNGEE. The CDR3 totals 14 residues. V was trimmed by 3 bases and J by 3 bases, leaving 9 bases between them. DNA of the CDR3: TGTGCCAGCAGCGACAGGGTTCACACCGGGGAGCTGTTTTTT. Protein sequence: CASSDRVHTGELFF.

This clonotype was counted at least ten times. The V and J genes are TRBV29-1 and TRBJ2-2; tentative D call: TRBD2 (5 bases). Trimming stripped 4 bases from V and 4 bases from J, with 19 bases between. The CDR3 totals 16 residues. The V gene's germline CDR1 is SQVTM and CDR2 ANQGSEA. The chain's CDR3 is CSVGHQAFGGTGELFF. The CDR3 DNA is TGCAGCGTTGGGCATCAGGCTTTTGGAGGCACCGGGGAGCTGTTTTTT.

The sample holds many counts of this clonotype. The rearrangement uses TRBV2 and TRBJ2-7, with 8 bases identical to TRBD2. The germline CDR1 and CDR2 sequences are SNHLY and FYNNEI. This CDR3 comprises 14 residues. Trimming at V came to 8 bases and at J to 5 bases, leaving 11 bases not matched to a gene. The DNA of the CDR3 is TGTGCCAGCCAACAAAGCGGGAGTCTCAACGAGCAGTACTTC. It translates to CASQQSGSLNEQYF.

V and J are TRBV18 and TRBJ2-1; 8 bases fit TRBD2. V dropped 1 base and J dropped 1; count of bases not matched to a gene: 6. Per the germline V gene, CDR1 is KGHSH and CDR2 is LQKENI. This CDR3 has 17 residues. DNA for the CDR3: TGTGCCAGCTCACCACAGAGCGGGAGCCAATCCTACAATGAGCAGTTCTTC. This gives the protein CASSPQSGSQSYNEQFF.

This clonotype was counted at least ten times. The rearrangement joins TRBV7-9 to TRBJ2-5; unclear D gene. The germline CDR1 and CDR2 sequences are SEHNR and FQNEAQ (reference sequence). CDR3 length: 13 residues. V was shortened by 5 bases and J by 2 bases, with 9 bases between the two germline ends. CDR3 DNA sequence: TGTGCCAGCAGCCCCTTAGGACAAGAGACCCAGTACTTC. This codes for CASSPLGQETQYF.

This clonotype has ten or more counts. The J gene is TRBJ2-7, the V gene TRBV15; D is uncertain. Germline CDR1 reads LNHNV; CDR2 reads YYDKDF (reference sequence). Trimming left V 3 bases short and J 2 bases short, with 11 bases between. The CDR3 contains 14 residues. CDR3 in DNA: TGTGCCACCAGCAGGGACGTCAAGGCCTACGAGCAGTACTTC. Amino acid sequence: CATSRDVKAYEQYF.

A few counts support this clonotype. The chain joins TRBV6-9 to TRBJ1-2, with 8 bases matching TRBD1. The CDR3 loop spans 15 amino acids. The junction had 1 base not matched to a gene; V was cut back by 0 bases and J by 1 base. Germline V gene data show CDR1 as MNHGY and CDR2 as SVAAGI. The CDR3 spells CASSYSGQVNYGYTF. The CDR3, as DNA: TGTGCCAGCAGTTATTCGGGACAGGTTAACTATGGCTACACCTTC.

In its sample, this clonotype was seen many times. This CDR3 reads CSVLEPGTAFSYGYTF. The CDR3 nucleotides are TGCAGCGTGCTAGAACCAGGGACTGCCTTCTCCTATGGCTACACCTTC. V is TRBV29-1 and J is TRBJ1-2, with D perhaps matching TRBD1 (5 bases). This CDR3 comprises 16 residues. With 6 bases removed from V and 4 bases from J, the gap between germline ends came to 24 bases. The germline V gene has CDR1 SQVTM and CDR2 ANQGSEA.

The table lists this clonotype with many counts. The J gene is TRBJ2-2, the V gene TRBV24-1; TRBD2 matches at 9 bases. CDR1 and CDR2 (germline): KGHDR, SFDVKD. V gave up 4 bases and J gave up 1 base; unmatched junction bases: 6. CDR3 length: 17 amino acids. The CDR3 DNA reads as TGTGCCACCAGTGAGCTCGGGACTAGCAGGAACACCGGGGAGCTGTTTTTT. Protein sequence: CATSELGTSRNTGELFF.

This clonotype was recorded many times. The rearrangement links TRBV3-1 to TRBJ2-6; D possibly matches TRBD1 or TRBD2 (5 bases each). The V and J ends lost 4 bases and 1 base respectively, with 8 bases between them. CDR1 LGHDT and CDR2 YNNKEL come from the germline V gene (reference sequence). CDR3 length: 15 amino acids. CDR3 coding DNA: TGTGCCAGCAGCCGGAGGACATCTGGGGCCAACGTCCTGACTTTC. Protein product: CASSRRTSGANVLTF.

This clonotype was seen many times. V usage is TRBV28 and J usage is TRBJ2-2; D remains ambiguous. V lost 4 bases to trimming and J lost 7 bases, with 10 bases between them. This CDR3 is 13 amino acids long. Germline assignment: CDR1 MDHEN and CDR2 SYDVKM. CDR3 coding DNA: TGTGCCAGCAGTTACCCGCACGGCGGGGAGCTGTTTTTT. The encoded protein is CASSYPHGGELFF.

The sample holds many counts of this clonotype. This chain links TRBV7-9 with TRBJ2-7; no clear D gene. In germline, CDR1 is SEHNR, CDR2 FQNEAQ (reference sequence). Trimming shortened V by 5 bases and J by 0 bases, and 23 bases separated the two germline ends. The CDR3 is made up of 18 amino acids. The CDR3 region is CASSPHRRVGRSSYEQYF. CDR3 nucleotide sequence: TGTGCCAGCAGCCCCCACCGCCGGGTCGGCAGGAGCTCCTACGAGCAGTACTTC.

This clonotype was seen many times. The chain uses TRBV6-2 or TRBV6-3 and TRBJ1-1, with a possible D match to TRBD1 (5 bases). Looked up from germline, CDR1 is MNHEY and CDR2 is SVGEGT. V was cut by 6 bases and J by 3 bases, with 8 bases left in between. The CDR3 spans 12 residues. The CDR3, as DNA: TGTGCCAGCAGAGGGGAGTACACTGAAGCTTTCTTT. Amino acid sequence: CASRGEYTEAFF.

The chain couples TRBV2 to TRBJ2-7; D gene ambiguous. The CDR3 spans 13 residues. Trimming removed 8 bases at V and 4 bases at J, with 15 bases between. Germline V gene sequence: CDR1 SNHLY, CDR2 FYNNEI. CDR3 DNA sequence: TGTGCCAGCGTACAGCCTTCGGGTTACGAGCAGTACTTC. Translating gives CASVQPSGYEQYF.

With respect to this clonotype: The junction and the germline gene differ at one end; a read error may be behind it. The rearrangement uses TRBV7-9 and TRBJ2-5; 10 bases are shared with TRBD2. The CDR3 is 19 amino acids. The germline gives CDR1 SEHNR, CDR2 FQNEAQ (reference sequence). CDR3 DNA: TGCGCCAGCAGCCAACCTTATCTCGTGAGCGGGAGGGCTTCGTCGACCCAGTACTTC. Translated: CASSQPYLVSGRASSTQYF.

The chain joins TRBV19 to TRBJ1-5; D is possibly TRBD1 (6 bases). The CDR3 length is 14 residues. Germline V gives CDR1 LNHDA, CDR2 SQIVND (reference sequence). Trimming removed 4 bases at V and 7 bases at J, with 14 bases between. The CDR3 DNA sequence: TGTGCCAGTAGTACCCCGGGACACAAACAGCCCCAGCATTTT. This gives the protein CASSTPGHKQPQHF.

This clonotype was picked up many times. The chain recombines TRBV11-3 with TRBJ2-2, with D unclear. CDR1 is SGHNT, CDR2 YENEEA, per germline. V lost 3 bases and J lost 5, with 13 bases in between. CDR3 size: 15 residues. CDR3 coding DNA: TGTGCCAGCAGCTTTCCCCCCGGGCGAACCGGGGAGCTGTTTTTT. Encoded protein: CASSFPPGRTGELFF. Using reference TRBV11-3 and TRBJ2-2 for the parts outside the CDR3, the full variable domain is EAGVVQSPRYKIIEKKQPVAFWCNPISGHNTLYWYLQNLGQGPELLIRYENEEAVDDSQLPKDRFSAERLKGVDSTLKIQPAELGDSAVYLCASSFPPGRTGELFFGEGSRLTVL.

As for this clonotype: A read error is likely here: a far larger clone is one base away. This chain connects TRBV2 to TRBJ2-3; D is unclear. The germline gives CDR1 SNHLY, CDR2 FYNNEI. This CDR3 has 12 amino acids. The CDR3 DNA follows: TGTGCCGGCAGTTTTAGCACAGATACGCAGTATTTT. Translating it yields CAGSFSTDTQYF.

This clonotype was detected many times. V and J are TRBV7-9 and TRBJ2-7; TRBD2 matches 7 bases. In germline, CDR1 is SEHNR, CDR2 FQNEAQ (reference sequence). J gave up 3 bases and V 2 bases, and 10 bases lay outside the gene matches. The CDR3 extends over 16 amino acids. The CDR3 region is CASSLQLGGSIYEQYF. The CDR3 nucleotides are TGTGCCAGCAGCTTACAGCTCGGCGGGAGTATCTACGAGCAGTACTTC.

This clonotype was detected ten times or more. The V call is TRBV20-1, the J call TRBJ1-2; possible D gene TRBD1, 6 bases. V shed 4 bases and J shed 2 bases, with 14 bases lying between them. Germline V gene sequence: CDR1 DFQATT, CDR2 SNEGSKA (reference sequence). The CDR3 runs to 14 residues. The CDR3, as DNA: TGCAGTGCTAACCAAGGGGGGTGGAACTATGGCTACACCTTC. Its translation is CSANQGGWNYGYTF.